This TCR beta chain comes out of a study of lymphopenia after photon versus proton radiotherapy. Study-wide findings and caveats: Relative stability marked proton patients; photon patients lost diversity and naive cells. In patients who died, overall survival fell as post-nadir TCR diversity dropped more.

A word on this clone: Antigen specificity is unknown.

TCRdb keeps only in-frame clones here, not all; method: immunoSEQ multiplex PCR. This sample has 65,000 to 75,000 clones, with 75% to 90% found just once. Germline V gene sequence: CDR1 MGHRA, CDR2 YSYEKL. This CDR3 region has 11 residues. The germline V and J ends were trimmed by 2 bases and 7 bases, with 5 bases remaining between them. The source material was peripheral blood, sampled from a patient treated with proton-based radiotherapy. The genes are TRBV4-1 and TRBJ1-1, with D hard to call. The clonotype originates from a man older than 75 with esophageal cancer. CDR3 DNA sequence: TGCGCCAGCAGCCAAAGGGATGAAGCTTTCTTT. Translated: CASSQRDEAFF.